This note documents a single T cell receptor beta chain sequence. Data came from immunoSEQ multiplex PCR; TCRdb stores just in-frame clones and leaves some out. The sample comprises fewer than 45,000 clones, 85% to 95% of which are singletons, and roughly 0.9% rests with the top ten. Germline lookup yields CDR1 SGHTA and CDR2 FQGNSA. Trimming at V came to 4 bases and at J to 2 bases, leaving 5 bases not matched to a gene. The CDR3 is 16 residues long. Starting 14 to 28 days after autologous transplant, ipilimumab 1 mg/kg was given. Dosing: nivolumab 3 mg/kg IV, weeks 1, 4, 7, 10, then every two weeks to week 26. This sample is part of a study of ipilimumab plus nivolumab after autologous stem cell transplantation. About the study: Myeloma patients were high-risk transplant-naive or relapsed within 3 years of first autologous transplant.

The sample in question was PBMCs, obtained in a trial of ipilimumab plus nivolumab as post-transplant consolidation. This chain connects TRBV7-2 to TRBJ1-5, with 10 bases that match TRBD1. The TCR was taken from a male donor with multiple myeloma. CDR3 residues: CASSSGTGVRNQPQHF. The CDR3 bases are TGTGCCAGCAGCTCCGGGACAGGGGTTCGCAATCAGCCCCAGCATTTT.